The next 4 T cell receptor beta chains were all read from a single sample in a study of blood T cell repertoires in COVID-19 (dated by TCRdb to 2019 to 2021). The library was obtained by the immunoSEQ multiplex PCR assay. Imported from immuneACCESS, the table was reduced by TCRdb to in-frame sequences with V and J called. These copies leave out some clones; in studies compared against another copy, an unresolved V gene accounts for under half, and the cause of the remainder is not known. The sample table shows about 230,000 clones, and around 78% are seen once. The ten most abundant clones make up around 2.6% of the sample. The specimen sequenced was peripheral blood. The receptors originated from a woman between 70 and 85 years old with active or convalescent COVID-19.

The chain uses TRBV30 and TRBJ1-5, with 11 positions matching TRBD1. The CDR3 runs 14 residues. J was trimmed by 7 bases and V by 5 bases; bases with no gene match: 7. The germline V gene has CDR1 GTSNPN and CDR2 SVGIG (reference sequence). CDR3 amino acids: CAWSGQGAWQPQHF. The CDR3 region has the DNA TGTGCCTGGTCCGGACAGGGGGCTTGGCAGCCCCAGCATTTT.

The genes are TRBV28 and TRBJ2-7, with D possibly TRBD2 on 6 matching bases. The germline gives CDR1 MDHEN, CDR2 SYDVKM. Between the trimmed V and J ends, which lost 5 bases and 0 bases, there was a span of 14 bases. CDR3 length: 15 amino acids. The CDR3 coding sequence is TGTGCCAGCAGTCCTTTAGCGGTATTCTCCTACGAGCAGTACTTC. Amino acid sequence: CASSPLAVFSYEQYF.

The chain carries TRBV6-5 and TRBJ2-7, with D perhaps TRBD1 (6 bases). The CDR3 has 13 residues. V was cut by 6 bases and J by 5 bases, with 14 bases left in between. Per the germline V gene, CDR1 is MNHEY and CDR2 is SVGAGI. The CDR3 spells CASRDRYNDEQYF. The CDR3, as DNA: TGTGCCAGCAGAGACAGGTATAATGACGAGCAGTACTTC.

The J gene is TRBJ1-2, the V gene TRBV7-2; weak D call: TRBD1 (5 bases). Germline V gives CDR1 SGHTA, CDR2 FQGNSA. The CDR3 is made up of 15 amino acids. V shed 6 bases and J shed 7 bases, with 21 bases lying between them. CDR3 sequence (DNA): TGTGCCAGCAGGTACCCCGGGACGGGGACTTCTGGCTACACCTTC. It translates to CASRYPGTGTSGYTF.